These 32 T cell receptor beta chains came from one sample sequenced in a study of shared clonotypes between healthy human individuals (dated by TCRdb to 2020 to 2021). The library was prepared using the immunoSEQ multiplex PCR assay. The table was pulled from immuneACCESS by TCRdb, which kept in-frame rearrangements only. Such tables lose some clones; where checked, under half of the loss comes from unresolved V genes, and the rest has no known cause. For this sample there are some 1,100,000 clones; around 78% appear just once. Of the sample, roughly 0.56% falls within the top ten clones. The specimen was memory CD4+ T cells from PBMCs. The intended sense of this specimen's cell subset or site label: CD45RA-negative fraction. All receptors derive from a man aged 18 to 30 in good health. Some clones in this sample may be carry-over from other donors' samples.

V usage is TRBV28 and J usage is TRBJ2-5, with D possibly being TRBD2 (5 bases). TRBJ2-7 explains the end of the DNA better; the J call may be wrong. The germline V gene encodes CDR1 MDHEN and CDR2 SYDVKM. The CDR3 is 12 amino acids. CDR3 coding DNA: TGTGCCAGCACCCCCCCCGGGGACGAGCAGTACTTC. Its protein product is CASTPPGDEQYF.

The V call is TRBV20-1, the J call TRBJ1-1; unclear D gene. The CDR3 covers 9 residues. From germline, CDR1 is DFQATT and CDR2 SNEGSKA (reference sequence). The ends were cut back, 8 bases at V and 8 bases at J, with 9 bases in the middle. The CDR3 sequence: CSNTAEAFF. For the CDR3, the DNA is TGCAGTAACACCGCAGAAGCTTTCTTT.

A remark on this clone: Other DNA variants within this sample encode the same CDR3. V usage is TRBV2 and J usage is TRBJ2-1; 10 bases fit TRBD2. The CDR3 is 13 residues long. Germline CDR1 SNHLY, CDR2 FYNNEI. V trimming: 6 bases; J trimming: 7 bases; junction bases outside the gene matches: 3. In nucleotides, the CDR3 is TGTGCCAGCAGCGGACTAGCGGATAATGAGCAGTTCTTC. Translation: CASSGLADNEQFF.

The chain has TRBV15 and TRBJ2-5; D is undetermined. Germline lookup yields CDR1 LNHNV and CDR2 YYDKDF (reference sequence). V lost 3 bases, J lost 4 bases, and 6 bases lay in between. The CDR3 consists of 12 residues. The CDR3 region is CATSSLGETQYF. The CDR3 nucleotides read TGTGCCACCAGCAGTCTTGGAGAGACCCAGTACTTC.

A remark on this clone: It is likely a read error: a sequence one base away is far more abundant. Other DNA sequences in the same sample also yield this CDR3. The chain employs TRBV11-1 and TRBJ2-3; D is uncertain. Germline-derived CDR1 and CDR2 are SGHAT and FQDESV (reference sequence). V was clipped by 2 bases and J by 4 bases, with 1 base between them. The CDR3 length is 11 residues. The CDR3 sequence is CASSLSDTQYF. The CDR3 nucleotides read TGTGCCAGCAGCTTATCAGATACGCAGTATTTT.

This sequence joins TRBV27 and TRBJ2-7; D ambiguous. Germline V gives CDR1 MNHEY, CDR2 SMNVEV (reference sequence). The V gene lost 5 bases and the J gene lost 6 bases, with 5 bases spanning the gap. This CDR3 spans 10 amino acids. CDR3 protein: CASSLSEQYF. The CDR3 bases are TGTGCCAGCAGTCTAAGCGAGCAGTACTTC.

This chain connects TRBV5-1 to TRBJ2-5; 8 bases are shared with TRBD1. The CDR3 length is 14 residues. The germline gives CDR1 SGHRS, CDR2 YFSETQ. V was pared by 6 bases and J by 5 bases, with 9 bases of the junction left unmatched. For the CDR3, the DNA is TGCGCCAGCACGACTGGGACAGGCGGGGAGACCCAGTACTTC. As protein: CASTTGTGGETQYF.

The chain combines TRBV7-2 with TRBJ2-1; TRBD2 matches 8 bases. Unmatched junction bases numbered 12, after V lost 6 bases and J lost 5 bases. This CDR3 region has 16 residues. The germline gives CDR1 SGHTA, CDR2 FQGNSA. This CDR3 is CASSFPLSGSNNEQFF. The CDR3 DNA sequence: TGTGCCAGCAGTTTCCCACTGAGCGGGAGCAACAATGAGCAGTTCTTC.

This clone was seen once. The chain uses TRBV6-5 and TRBJ1-2, with D maybe TRBD1 (6 bases). Germline V lookup: CDR1 MNHEY, CDR2 SVGAGI. This CDR3 contains 14 residues. Trimming removed 5 bases at V and 8 bases at J, with 18 bases between. The CDR3 is CASSEGGAGGGYTF. The CDR3 DNA reads as TGTGCCAGCAGTGAGGGGGGAGCCGGAGGGGGCTACACCTTC.

The sample holds many counts of this clone. This chain links TRBV6-5 with TRBJ1-1, with TRBD1 identical over 7 bases. CDR3 length: 14 residues. Germline trimming cut 0 bases from V and 6 bases from J; bases unmatched to any gene: 4. Germline values: CDR1 MNHEY, CDR2 SVGAGI. The DNA of the CDR3 is TGTGCCAGCAGTTACTCCAGGGGGTTGGCTGAAGCTTTCTTT. Protein: CASSYSRGLAEAFF.

This chain links TRBV7-3 with TRBJ2-2; 7 bases agree with TRBD1. J gave up 2 bases and V 5 bases, and 8 bases lay outside the gene matches. Germline CDR1 and CDR2: SGHTA and FQGTGA. The CDR3 length is 16 residues. The CDR3 region is CASSLNAGGNTGELFF. The CDR3 nucleotides are TGTGCCAGCAGCCTTAACGCAGGGGGTAACACCGGGGAGCTGTTTTTT.

The chain recombines TRBV5-1 with TRBJ2-2; 7 bases map to TRBD1. The germline V gene has CDR1 SGHRS and CDR2 YFSETQ. The CDR3 covers 16 residues. Germline trimming cut 4 bases from V and 4 bases from J; bases unmatched to any gene: 10. CDR3 sequence: CASSPGQGVRTGELFF. DNA of the CDR3: TGCGCCAGCAGCCCCGGGCAGGGGGTTCGCACCGGGGAGCTGTTTTTT.

CDR3 sequence: CASSLALWAGGTETQYF. As DNA, the CDR3 is TGTGCCAGCAGCTTAGCGCTCTGGGCAGGGGGCACAGAGACCCAGTACTTC. The chain couples TRBV11-1 to TRBJ2-5; 8 bases are a match to TRBD1. The germline gives CDR1 SGHAT, CDR2 FQDESV (reference sequence). CDR3 length: 17 amino acids. The V gene end was trimmed by 0 bases and the J gene end by 4 bases; junction bases not matched to a gene: 10.

By share, this clone ranks as medium-sized. The J gene is TRBJ1-2, the V gene TRBV2; 7 bases agree with TRBD1. Trimming at V came to 5 bases and at J to 4 bases, leaving 10 bases not matched to a gene. Germline V gene data show CDR1 as SNHLY and CDR2 as FYNNEI. CDR3 length: 15 residues. In DNA, the CDR3 is TGTGCCAGCAGTCAACGGAGGGACAGCATCTATGGCTACACCTTC. Amino acids: CASSQRRDSIYGYTF.

The chain links TRBV5-1 to TRBJ2-7; the match to TRBD2 covers 7 bases. Losses at the gene ends were 1 base for V and 9 bases for J; bases not matched to a gene: 10. The CDR3 extends over 14 amino acids. CDR1 and CDR2 from the germline V gene are SGHRS and YFSETQ. The DNA for the CDR3 is TGCGCCAGCAGCTTGTCCGCGGGAGAAACCGGGCAGTACTTC. The encoded protein is CASSLSAGETGQYF.

The chain uses TRBV10-3 and TRBJ1-2; 8 bases line up with TRBD1. Trimming took 10 bases from V and 7 from J; bases not matched to a gene: 8. The CDR3 loop spans 12 amino acids. The germline V gene has CDR1 ENHRY and CDR2 SYGVKD. Here the CDR3 reads CATRGTGGGYTF. DNA of the CDR3: TGTGCCACCCGGGGGACAGGCGGTGGCTACACCTTC.

V usage is TRBV7-2 and J usage is TRBJ2-1, with D uncertain. This CDR3 is 12 amino acids long. Trimming left V 4 bases short and J 5 bases short, with 6 bases between. Per the germline V gene, CDR1 is SGHTA and CDR2 is FQGNSA. This CDR3 is CASSSDHNEQFF. CDR3 DNA: TGTGCCAGCAGCTCGGACCACAATGAGCAGTTCTTC.

The rearrangement joins TRBV7-9 to TRBJ2-5; 9 bases map to TRBD2. CDR3 length: 15 amino acids. V was clipped by 5 bases and J by 1 base; unmatched bases: 5. Germline V lookup: CDR1 SEHNR, CDR2 FQNEAQ (reference sequence). The CDR3: CASSLTSGTQETQYF. In DNA form, the CDR3 reads TGTGCCAGCAGCCTGACTAGCGGTACCCAAGAGACCCAGTACTTC. Supplemented by reference TRBV7-9 and TRBJ2-5, the full variable domain reads DTGVSQNPRHKITKRGQNVTFRCDPISEHNRLYWYRQTLGQGPEFLTYFQNEAQLEKSRLLSDRFSAERPKGSFSTLEIQRTEQGDSAMYLCASSLTSGTQETQYFGPGTRLLVL.

This clone is a singleton in its sample. V is TRBV5-5 and J is TRBJ1-5; D gene uncertain. V lost 0 bases and J lost 5, with 9 bases in between. The germline V gene has CDR1 SGHKS and CDR2 YYEKEE (reference sequence). The CDR3 length is 14 residues. The CDR3 nucleotides read TGTGCCAGCAGCTTGGGCGGGCAAGATCAGCCCCAGCATTTT. This codes for CASSLGGQDQPQHF. Using reference TRBV5-5 and TRBJ1-5 for the parts outside the CDR3, the full variable domain is DAGVTQSPTHLIKTRGQQVTLRCSPISGHKSVSWYQQVLGQGPQFIFQYYEKEERGRGNFPDRFSARQFPNYSSELNVNALLLGDSALYLCASSLGGQDQPQHFGDGTRLSIL.

The genes are TRBV28 and TRBJ2-7; perhaps TRBD1 as D (6 bases). This CDR3 has 11 amino acids. Trimming stripped 2 bases from V and 13 bases from J, with 12 bases between. Per the germline V gene, CDR1 is MDHEN and CDR2 is SYDVKM. CDR3 amino acids: CASSLSQGIYF. The CDR3 DNA follows: TGTGCCAGCAGTTTAAGCCAGGGGATATACTTC.

This clone was seen only a few times. V is TRBV7-3 and J is TRBJ2-3, with D unclear. The CDR3 spans 13 residues. Germline assignment: CDR1 SGHTA and CDR2 FQGTGA. Trimming removed 4 bases from V and 6 bases from J, with 11 bases in between. The CDR3 is CASSSTFGDTQYF. In DNA form, the CDR3 reads TGTGCCAGCAGCTCAACCTTTGGGGATACGCAGTATTTT.

The chain links TRBV7-7 to TRBJ1-5; 9 nucleotides match TRBD1. Germline CDR1 and CDR2: SSHAT and FNYEAQ (reference sequence). Unmatched junction bases numbered 8, after V lost 0 bases and J lost 2 bases. The CDR3 consists of 18 residues. CDR3 sequence: CASSLAARGQGCNQPQHF. Here the CDR3 DNA reads TGTGCCAGCAGCTTAGCGGCCCGGGGACAGGGTTGCAATCAGCCCCAGCATTTT.

As for this clone: The same CDR3 is also encoded by other DNA sequences in this sample. This chain joins TRBV7-2 and TRBJ2-1; no firm D call. The ends were cut back, 0 bases at V and 0 bases at J, with 6 bases in the middle. Per the germline V gene, CDR1 is SGHTA and CDR2 is FQGNSA. This CDR3 contains 15 residues. The CDR3 reads CASSLASSSYNEQFF. In DNA, the CDR3 is TGTGCCAGCAGCTTAGCCTCTTCCTCCTACAATGAGCAGTTCTTC.

This clone appeared a few times. The V call is TRBV4-3, the J call TRBJ1-4, with D hard to call. V lost 1 base, J lost 1 base, and 7 bases lay in between. Germline V gene data show CDR1 as LGHNA and CDR2 as YSLEER. CDR3 length: 15 residues. This chain's CDR3 is CASSQVWRTNEKLFF. In DNA, the CDR3 is TGCGCCAGCAGCCAAGTGTGGCGAACTAATGAAAAACTGTTTTTT.

The table lists this clone with many counts. The sample holds other DNA sequences that translate to the same CDR3. V gene TRBV6-1 combines with J gene TRBJ1-6; D gene unclear. The CDR3 is 14 amino acids. Germline V CDR1 and CDR2: MNHNS, SASEGT. The germline V and J ends were trimmed by 6 bases and 4 bases, with 10 bases remaining between them. CDR3 residues: CASSSGPYNSPLHF. CDR3 nucleotide sequence: TGTGCCAGCAGCTCCGGGCCATATAATTCACCCCTCCACTTT.

On this clone itself: One base away lies a much larger clone, so this may be a sequencing read error. This sample also contains other DNA sequences that code for the same CDR3. The V call is TRBV5-6, the J call TRBJ2-5; D is uncertain. Trimming took off 2 bases at V and 4 bases at J, with 3 bases between the two ends. CDR3 size: 11 residues. Per the germline V gene, CDR1 is SGHDT and CDR2 is YYEEEE. The chain's CDR3 is CASSLRETQYF. In DNA form, the CDR3 reads TGTGCCAGCAGCTTAAGAGAGACCCAGTACTTC.

The genes are TRBV5-1 and TRBJ2-2; D perhaps matches TRBD2 (6 bases). CDR1 and CDR2 (germline): SGHRS, YFSETQ. The germline V and J ends were trimmed by 4 bases and 5 bases, with 12 bases remaining between them. The CDR3 has 14 amino acids. For the CDR3, the DNA is TGCGCCAGCAGCCCTTCGACTAGTACCGGGGAGCTGTTTTTT. It is translated as CASSPSTSTGELFF. Variable domain in full (rest from reference TRBV5-1 and TRBJ2-2): KAGVTQTPRYLIKTRGQQVTLSCSPISGHRSVSWYQQTPGQGLQFLFEYFSETQRNKGNFPGRFSGRQFSNSRSEMNVSTLELGDSALYLCASSPSTSTGELFFGEGSRLTVL.

The rearrangement uses TRBV7-2 and TRBJ2-2, with 8 bases fitting TRBD1. V gave up 4 bases and J gave up 6 bases; unmatched junction bases: 4. This CDR3 comprises 14 residues. CDR1 is SGHTA and CDR2 is FQGNSA in the germline V gene. CDR3 protein: CASSYSRGPGELFF. In DNA, the CDR3 is TGTGCCAGCAGCTACTCCAGGGGGCCCGGGGAGCTGTTTTTT.

The chain employs TRBV5-6 and TRBJ1-3, with unresolved D. The CDR3 covers 15 residues. V dropped 3 bases and J dropped 0 bases, with 10 bases sitting between them. The germline CDR1 and CDR2 sequences are SGHDT and YYEEEE. The CDR3, as DNA: TGTGCCAGCAGCTCCCGGATGACCTCTGGAAACACCATATATTTT. Amino acids: CASSSRMTSGNTIYF.

The chain couples TRBV21-1 to TRBJ2-2; the DNA was not used to check the table's D call, TRBD1. TRBV21-1 is described as a pseudogene. The CDR3 length is 16 residues. The CDR3 sequence is CASSKWGARGAGELFF. The CDR3 bases are TGTGCCAGCAGCAAGTGGGGAGCCAGGGGGGCCGGGGAGCTGTTTTTT.

This chain connects TRBV10-1 to TRBJ1-1, with no clear D. CDR3 length: 16 residues. The V and J ends lost 3 bases and 2 bases respectively, with 16 bases between them. The germline V gene has CDR1 WNHNN and CDR2 SYGVQD (reference sequence). This CDR3 is CASSDAPGVGNTEAFF. The CDR3 DNA is TGCGCCAGCAGTGATGCGCCTGGCGTAGGAAACACTGAAGCTTTCTTT.

The J gene is TRBJ1-4, the V gene TRBV30; TRBD1 aligns across 9 bases. V shed 3 bases and J 8 bases; nucleotides not matched to a gene: 10. CDR3 length: 15 amino acids. Germline V gives CDR1 GTSNPN, CDR2 SVGIG (reference sequence). The CDR3 coding sequence is TGTGCCTGGAGACGGACAGGGGAATATGCCGAAAAACTGTTTTTT. Its protein is CAWRRTGEYAEKLFF.